The 23 T cell receptor beta chains given below trace back to one sample, sequenced in a study of blood T cell repertoires in COVID-19 (dated by TCRdb to 2020 to 2021). Library generation was performed with the immunoSEQ multiplex PCR assay. The clones in this table, taken by TCRdb from immuneACCESS, are in-frame only. Not every clone is retained; where verified, under half of the shortfall comes from an unresolved V gene, and the cause of the rest is unknown. This sample lists 150,000 to 200,000 clones; around nine tenths were detected once. The biggest ten clones account for less than 3.5% of the sample. Input material: peripheral blood. These TCRs come from a man between 65 and 80 years old with acute or convalescent COVID-19.

V gene TRBV6-5 combines with J gene TRBJ1-1; TRBD1 might be the D (5 bases). There are 13 residues in the CDR3. V was trimmed by 5 bases and J by 1 base, leaving 8 bases between them. The V gene's germline CDR1 is MNHEY and CDR2 SVGAGI. CDR3 coding DNA: TGTGCCAGCAGTACGACAGCGAACACTGAAGCTTTCTTT. Amino acid sequence: CASSTTANTEAFF.

The gene calls are TRBV7-6 and TRBJ1-2, with a possible D match to TRBD1 (6 bases). The V gene's germline CDR1 is SGHVS and CDR2 FNYEAQ. V lost 1 base and J lost 4, with 13 bases in between. This CDR3 spans 15 amino acids. The CDR3 DNA is TGTGCCAGCAGCTTAGGATCCGGGACATCCTATGGCTACACCTTC. Residues: CASSLGSGTSYGYTF.

J is TRBJ1-2 and V is TRBV2; 7 nucleotides align to TRBD1. J gave up 7 bases and V 7 bases, and 9 bases lay outside the gene matches. CDR1 is SNHLY and CDR2 is FYNNEI in the germline V gene. The CDR3 length is 13 residues. The CDR3 DNA is TGTGCCAGCATCCTCAGGGCAGGGGGTGGCTACACCTTC. This translates into CASILRAGGGYTF.

This chain joins TRBV4-1 and TRBJ1-2; D unresolved. The CDR3 consists of 13 residues. Germline V lookup: CDR1 MGHRA, CDR2 YSYEKL. V was cut by 1 base and J by 4 bases, with 7 bases left in between. The CDR3 DNA reads TGCGCCAGCAGCCAAGGTGGAGGCTATGGCTACACCTTC. This encodes CASSQGGGYGYTF.

The genes are TRBV12-3 or TRBV12-4 and TRBJ1-1; perhaps TRBD1 as D (5 bases). CDR3 length equals 12 residues. Trimming left V 7 bases short and J 7 bases short, with 13 bases between. CDR3 protein: CASTLSGGEAFF. CDR3 DNA: TGTGCCAGCACCCTCTCGGGGGGTGAAGCTTTCTTT.

This clone occurred a few times. The V and J genes are TRBV24-1 and TRBJ2-1; possible D gene TRBD2, 6 bases. The germline CDR1 and CDR2 sequences are KGHDR and SFDVKD. Deletions cut 3 bases from V and 4 bases from J, with 12 bases between. This CDR3 has 15 residues. The chain's CDR3 is CATSDPTRPYNEQFF. CDR3 coding DNA: TGTGCCACCAGTGATCCGACTAGGCCTTACAATGAGCAGTTCTTC.

The chain links TRBV5-5 to TRBJ2-2, with D tentatively TRBD1 (5 bases). There are 13 residues in the CDR3. Looked up from germline, CDR1 is SGHKS and CDR2 is YYEKEE (reference sequence). V was pared by 4 bases and J by 5 bases, with 9 bases between. The CDR3 sequence is CASSKPGTGELFF. The DNA for the CDR3 is TGTGCCAGCAGCAAACCAGGGACCGGGGAGCTGTTTTTT.

The V gene is TRBV5-1, the J gene TRBJ2-3; perhaps TRBD1 as D (5 bases). The CDR3 has 13 residues. V lost 1 base, J lost 5 bases, and 8 bases lay in between. Germline CDR1 SGHRS, CDR2 YFSETQ. This CDR3 is CASSLRRVDTQYF. The CDR3 DNA sequence: TGCGCCAGCAGCTTGCGCAGGGTAGATACGCAGTATTTT.

CDR3 sequence: CASSSGEGLHEQYF. The CDR3 DNA sequence: TGTGCCAGTAGTTCGGGGGAGGGCCTCCACGAGCAGTACTTC. V and J are TRBV19 and TRBJ2-7, with 7 bases that match TRBD2. The CDR3 runs 14 residues. Per germline, CDR1 LNHDA and CDR2 SQIVND (reference sequence). The J segment lost 5 bases and the V segment lost 5 bases, leaving 9 bases of the junction unmatched.

This chain links TRBV27 with TRBJ1-1, with D possibly TRBD1 on 6 matching bases. Trimming removed 3 bases from V and 10 bases from J, with 18 bases in between. Germline V gene sequence: CDR1 MNHEY, CDR2 SMNVEV (reference sequence). This CDR3 is 14 amino acids long. CDR3 nucleotides: TGTGCCAGCAGTTTCAACAGGGAAGGGGCTGTAGCTTTCTTT. Protein product: CASSFNREGAVAFF.

This clone was counted between two and nine times. V gene TRBV19 combines with J gene TRBJ1-5; the match to TRBD1 covers 11 bases. V lost 5 bases, J lost 4 bases, and 7 bases stayed unmatched. CDR3 size: 16 residues. Looked up from germline, CDR1 is LNHDA and CDR2 is SQIVND (reference sequence). CDR3 DNA sequence: TGTGCCAGTAGTCGGACAGGGGGCGCCAAGAATCAGCCCCAGCATTTT. Residues: CASSRTGGAKNQPQHF.

DNA of the CDR3: TGCGCCAGCAGTGACGCGGGTGGCGGCTACACCTTC. Its translation: CASSDAGGGYTF. This sequence joins TRBV10-1 and TRBJ1-2, with D hard to call. The V gene's germline CDR1 is WNHNN and CDR2 SYGVQD (reference sequence). V shed 3 bases and J shed 8 bases, with 10 bases lying between them. CDR3 length: 12 residues.

J is TRBJ2-2 and V is TRBV7-9; 9 bases align to TRBD1. The germline CDR1 and CDR2 sequences are SEHNR and FQNEAQ (reference sequence). The CDR3 has 15 amino acids. V shed 5 bases and J 4 bases; nucleotides not matched to a gene: 5. Written as DNA, the CDR3 is TGTGCCAGCAGCCAGACAGGGGGTAGCACCGGGGAGCTGTTTTTT. As protein: CASSQTGGSTGELFF.

The chain uses TRBV2 and TRBJ1-5; maybe TRBD1 (5 bases). Germline V gives CDR1 SNHLY, CDR2 FYNNEI. The CDR3 loop spans 13 amino acids. The V end was cut by 8 bases, the J end by 1 base, with 9 bases between. This CDR3 is CASQTESNQPQHF. The CDR3, as DNA: TGTGCCAGCCAGACAGAGAGCAATCAGCCCCAGCATTTT.

DNA for the CDR3: TGCGCCAGCAGCTTCGGCAGAGACAGTTATTCACCCCTCCACTTT. Translating it yields CASSFGRDSYSPLHF. This chain uses TRBV4-3 with TRBJ1-6; D is perhaps TRBD1 (5 bases). Trimming pared 5 bases from V and 8 bases from J, leaving 16 bases between. The CDR3 covers 15 residues. Germline V gives CDR1 LGHNA, CDR2 YSLEER.

This clone was seen a single time. The chain couples TRBV10-3 to TRBJ1-3; the D gene is possibly TRBD1 (6 bases). V lost 5 bases to trimming and J lost 0 bases, with 17 bases between them. Germline V gene sequence: CDR1 ENHRY, CDR2 SYGVKD. The CDR3 is made up of 17 amino acids. The CDR3 loop is CAISKIRQAISGNTIYF. CDR3 nucleotides: TGTGCCATCAGTAAAATCCGACAGGCGATCTCTGGAAACACCATATATTTT.

The rearrangement uses TRBV19 and TRBJ1-2; TRBD1 aligns across 8 bases. CDR3 length: 14 residues. Germline assignment: CDR1 LNHDA and CDR2 SQIVND (reference sequence). With V trimmed by 5 bases and J by 5 bases, 7 bases remained unmatched. In DNA, the CDR3 is TGTGCCAGTAGTCCCCAGGACAGGGTTTATGGCTACACCTTC. Translating it yields CASSPQDRVYGYTF.

The chain combines TRBV7-2 with TRBJ2-5, with TRBD2 matching over 10 bases. This CDR3 is 17 amino acids long. V shed 1 base, J shed 7 bases, and the junction held 12 bases outside the gene matches. Germline V gives CDR1 SGHTA, CDR2 FQGNSA. CDR3 DNA: TGTGCCAGCAGCTTAGTCGCTAGCGGGGGACAAGATCGGACCCAGTACTTC. Translating gives CASSLVASGGQDRTQYF.

The J gene is TRBJ2-7, the V gene TRBV5-4; D may be TRBD1 (7 bases). V dropped 5 bases and J dropped 5 bases, with 17 bases sitting between them. The CDR3 extends over 14 amino acids. The germline V gene encodes CDR1 SGHNT and CDR2 YYREEE (reference sequence). The CDR3: CASSQTGRSDEQYF. CDR3 nucleotides: TGTGCCAGCAGTCAGACAGGGAGGTCAGACGAGCAGTACTTC.

This chain connects TRBV27 to TRBJ2-1; possibly TRBD1 for D (5 bases). V was trimmed by 3 bases and J by 10 bases, leaving 7 bases between them. Germline V gives CDR1 MNHEY, CDR2 SMNVEV (reference sequence). CDR3 length: 11 residues. The CDR3 loop is CASSFGAEQFF. In DNA form, the CDR3 reads TGTGCCAGCAGTTTTGGGGCAGAGCAGTTCTTC.

J is TRBJ2-3 and V is TRBV7-3; tentative D call: TRBD2 (6 bases). Trimming removed 3 bases at V and 2 bases at J, with 18 bases between. Germline V CDR1 and CDR2: SGHTA, FQGTGA. CDR3 length: 17 amino acids. CDR3 loop: CASSLVGGAEFTDTQYF. CDR3 coding DNA: TGTGCCAGCAGCTTGGTGGGCGGGGCGGAGTTCACAGATACGCAGTATTTT.

The chain combines TRBV7-2 with TRBJ2-1; 9 nucleotides align to TRBD2. Trimming removed 4 bases from V and 8 bases from J; junction bases left unmatched: 6. The CDR3 spans 14 residues. Germline V gives CDR1 SGHTA, CDR2 FQGNSA. The CDR3 DNA follows: TGTGCCAGCAGCTGGAGGGCGGGGGGGGATGAGCAGTTCTTC. This translates into CASSWRAGGDEQFF.

The J gene is TRBJ1-1, the V gene TRBV19; 8 nucleotides align to TRBD1. Unmatched junction bases numbered 9, after V lost 1 base and J lost 5 bases. Germline CDR1 is LNHDA and CDR2 is SQIVND (reference sequence). The CDR3 is 16 residues long. CDR3 sequence (DNA): TGTGCCAGTAGTATAGTGGACAGGGTACGGGGAACTGAAGCTTTCTTT. Protein sequence: CASSIVDRVRGTEAFF.